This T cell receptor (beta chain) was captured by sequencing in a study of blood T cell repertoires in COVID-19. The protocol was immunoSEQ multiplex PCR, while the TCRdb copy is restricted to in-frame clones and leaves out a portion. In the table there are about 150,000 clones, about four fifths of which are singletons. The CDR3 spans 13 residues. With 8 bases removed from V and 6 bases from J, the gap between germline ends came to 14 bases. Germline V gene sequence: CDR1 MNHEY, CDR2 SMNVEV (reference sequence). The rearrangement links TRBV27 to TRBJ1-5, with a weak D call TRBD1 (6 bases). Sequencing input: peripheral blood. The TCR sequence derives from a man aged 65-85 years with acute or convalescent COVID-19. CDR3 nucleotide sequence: TGTGCCAGCCGAGGGGGGGGCCCTCAGCCCCAGCATTTT. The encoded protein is CASRGGGPQPQHF.